This T cell receptor beta chain is from a study of OX40 agonist ivuxolimab in advanced cancers. This clone appeared a few times. The germline V and J ends were trimmed by 1 base and 4 bases, with 13 bases remaining between them. CDR1 and CDR2 (germline): SGHTA, FQGNSA. This CDR3 comprises 15 residues. The method was immunoSEQ multiplex PCR; TCRdb's version includes in-frame clones alone and lacks a portion of them. This sample has some 70,000 clones, with under 85% found just once. This TCR derives from an adult with an advanced solid tumor such as melanoma, head and neck, liver or kidney cancer. This specimen was CD4+ or CD8+ T cells sorted from blood, taken in a trial of the OX40 agonist ivuxolimab. The gene calls are TRBV7-2 and TRBJ2-5; D is tentatively TRBD1 or TRBD2 (6 bases each). The CDR3 reads CASSLVVRGGETQYF. In DNA form, the CDR3 reads TGTGCCAGCAGCTTAGTTGTCAGGGGAGGAGAGACCCAGTACTTC.